The following is a TCR beta chain sequence with its context. Its antigen remains unidentified. Trimming cost V 0 bases and J 1 base, with 13 bases left between them. Germline CDR1 SGHDT, CDR2 YYEEEE. The CDR3 consists of 16 residues. This sample was taken from a study of T cell responses to AZD1222 COVID-19 vaccine. Profiled with immunoSEQ multiplex PCR; TCRdb holds only in-frame clones, not every one. The sample contains more than 80,000 clones, more than 85% of which appear only once. Overall study findings and caveats: White British ancestry dominated among donors, who included more females, and clonal diversity was possibly underestimated. None of the repertoires were sampled until the peak T cell response had passed.

This TCR derives from an adult who received the AZD1222 COVID-19 vaccine. The V gene is TRBV5-6, the J gene TRBJ1-2, with D unclear. The sample consisted of peripheral blood, taken 28 days after the second AZD1222 dose. The CDR3 DNA sequence: TGTGCCAGCAGCTTGGCTAGAGGGAGCATTAACTATGGCTACACCTTC. It yields the protein CASSLARGSINYGYTF.